A selection of T cell receptor beta chains follows, all from one sample in a study of radiation and T cells in renal cell carcinoma. Clones were sequenced by immunoSEQ multiplex PCR, and TCRdb holds only the in-frame ones, with some missing. The sample gives tens of thousands of clones, 80% of which show up once; approximately 42% is in the top ten. This specimen consisted of blood, obtained from a patient whose treatment included radiotherapy and nephrectomy. The receptors originated from a man in his fifties or sixties with renal cell carcinoma. CDR3s include the opening cysteine and the closing phenylalanine or tryptophan. D genes are given only for firm matches. Clone size, where shown, is once, few, many, or a class for clones that have expanded.

CDR3aa: CASSFGRGAYEQYF
CDR3nt: TGTGCCAGCAGTTTTGGCAGGGGAGCGTACGAGCAGTACTTC
v_gene: TRBV27
d_gene: NA
abundance: NA
j_gene: TRBJ2-7

CDR3aa: CASSPQAQSTDTQYF
CDR3nt: TGTGCCAGTAGCCCACAGGCACAGAGCACAGATACGCAGTATTTT
v_gene: TRBV19
d_gene: NA
abundance: NA
j_gene: TRBJ2-3

CDR3aa: CASSLSAVNYNEQFF
CDR3nt: TGTGCCAGCAGCTTATCGGCGGTCAACTACAATGAGCAGTTCTTC
v_gene: TRBV7-3
d_gene: NA
abundance: NA
j_gene: TRBJ2-1

CDR3aa: CASRSTSGRLSYEQYF
CDR3nt: TGTGCCAGCAGATCGACTAGCGGGCGGCTCTCCTACGAGCAGTACTTC
v_gene: TRBV7-9
d_gene: TRBD2
abundance: medium-sized
j_gene: TRBJ2-7

CDR3aa: CAWGGTGLTGKTQYF
CDR3nt: TGTGCCTGGGGTGGGACAGGGCTTACCGGGAAGACCCAGTACTTC
v_gene: TRBV30
d_gene: TRBD1
abundance: once
j_gene: TRBJ2-5

CDR3aa: CASSRTGGDQPQHF
CDR3nt: TGTGCCAGCAGTCGAACAGGGGGCGACCAGCCCCAGCATTTT
v_gene: TRBV6-6
d_gene: TRBD1
abundance: NA
j_gene: TRBJ1-5

CDR3aa: CASSGSSTGELFF
CDR3nt: TGTGCCAGCAGTGGAAGCAGCACCGGGGAGCTGTTTTTT
v_gene: TRBV6-1
d_gene: NA
abundance: NA
j_gene: TRBJ2-2

CDR3aa: CASIMTAGSDEQYF
CDR3nt: TGCGCCAGCATCATGACGGCGGGGTCGGACGAGCAGTACTTC
v_gene: TRBV5-1
d_gene: NA
abundance: NA
j_gene: TRBJ2-7

CDR3aa: CASSGGFGGPNEKLFF
CDR3nt: TGTGCCAGCAGCGGTGGATTTGGGGGTCCCAATGAAAAACTGTTTTTT
v_gene: TRBV7-8
d_gene: NA
abundance: few
j_gene: TRBJ1-4

CDR3aa: CASSYLTGTQETQYF
CDR3nt: TGTGCCAGCAGTTACCTGACAGGGACCCAAGAGACCCAGTACTTC
v_gene: TRBV6-6
d_gene: TRBD1
abundance: NA
j_gene: TRBJ2-5

CDR3aa: CASSASVIPGSDTQYF
CDR3nt: TGTGCCAGCAGCGCTTCAGTAATCCCCGGCTCAGATACGCAGTATTTT
v_gene: TRBV9
d_gene: NA
abundance: NA
j_gene: TRBJ2-3

CDR3aa: CASREGLAGVNEQYF
CDR3nt: TGCGCCAGCAGGGAGGGACTAGCGGGAGTAAACGAGCAGTACTTC
v_gene: TRBV4-3
d_gene: TRBD2
abundance: NA
j_gene: TRBJ2-7